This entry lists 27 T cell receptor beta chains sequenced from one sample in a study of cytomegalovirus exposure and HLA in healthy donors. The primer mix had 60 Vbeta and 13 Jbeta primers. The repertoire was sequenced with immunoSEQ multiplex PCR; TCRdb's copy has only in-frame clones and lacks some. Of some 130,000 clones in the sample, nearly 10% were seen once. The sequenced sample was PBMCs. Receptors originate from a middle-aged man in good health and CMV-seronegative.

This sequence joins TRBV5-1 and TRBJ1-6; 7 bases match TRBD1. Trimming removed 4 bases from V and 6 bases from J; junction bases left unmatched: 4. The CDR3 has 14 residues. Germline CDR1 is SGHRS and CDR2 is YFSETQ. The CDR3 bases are TGCGCCAGCAGCCCGGACAGGTTTAATTCACCCCTCCACTTT. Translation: CASSPDRFNSPLHF. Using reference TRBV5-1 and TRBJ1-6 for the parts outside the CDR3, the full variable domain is KAGVTQTPRYLIKTRGQQVTLSCSPISGHRSVSWYQQTPGQGLQFLFEYFSETQRNKGNFPGRFSGRQFSNSRSEMNVSTLELGDSALYLCASSPDRFNSPLHFGNGTRLTVT.

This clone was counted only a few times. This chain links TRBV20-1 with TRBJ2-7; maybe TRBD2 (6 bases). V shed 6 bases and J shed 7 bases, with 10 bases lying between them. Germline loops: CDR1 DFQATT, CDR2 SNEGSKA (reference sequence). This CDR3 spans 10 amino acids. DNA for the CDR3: TGCAGTGCCATGGAGGGGGAGCAGTACTTC. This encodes CSAMEGEQYF.

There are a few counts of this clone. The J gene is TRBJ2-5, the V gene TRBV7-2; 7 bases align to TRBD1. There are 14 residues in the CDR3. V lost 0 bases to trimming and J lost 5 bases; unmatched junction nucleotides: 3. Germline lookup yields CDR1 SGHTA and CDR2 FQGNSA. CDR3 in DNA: TGTGCCAGCAGCTTAGCAGGGGGCGGCGAGACCCAGTACTTC. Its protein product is CASSLAGGGETQYF.

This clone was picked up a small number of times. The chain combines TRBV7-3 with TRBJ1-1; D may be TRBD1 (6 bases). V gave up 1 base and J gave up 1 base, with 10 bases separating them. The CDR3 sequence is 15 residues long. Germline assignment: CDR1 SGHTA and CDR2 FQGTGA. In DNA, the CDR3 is TGTGCCAGCAGCTTAAGTGGACAGCCGAACACTGAAGCTTTCTTT. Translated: CASSLSGQPNTEAFF. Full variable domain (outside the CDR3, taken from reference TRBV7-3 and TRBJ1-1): GAGVSQTPSNKVTEKGKYVELRCDPISGHTALYWYRQSLGQGPEFLIYFQGTGAADDSGLPNDRFFAVRPEGSVSTLKIQRTERGDSAVYLCASSLSGQPNTEAFFGQGTRLTVV.

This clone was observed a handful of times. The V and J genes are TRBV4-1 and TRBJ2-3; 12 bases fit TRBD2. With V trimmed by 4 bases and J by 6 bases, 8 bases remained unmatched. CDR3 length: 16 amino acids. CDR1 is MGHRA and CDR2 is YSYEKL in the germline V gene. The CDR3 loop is CASSRLAGVGADTQYF. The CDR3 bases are TGCGCCAGCAGCCGACTAGCGGGAGTTGGGGCGGATACGCAGTATTTT.

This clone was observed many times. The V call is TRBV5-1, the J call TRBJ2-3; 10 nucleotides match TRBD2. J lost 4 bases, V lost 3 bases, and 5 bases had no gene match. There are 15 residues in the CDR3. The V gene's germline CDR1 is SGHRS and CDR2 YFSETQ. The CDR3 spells CASSWRSGGADTQYF. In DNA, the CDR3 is TGCGCCAGCAGCTGGCGAAGCGGGGGGGCAGATACGCAGTATTTT.

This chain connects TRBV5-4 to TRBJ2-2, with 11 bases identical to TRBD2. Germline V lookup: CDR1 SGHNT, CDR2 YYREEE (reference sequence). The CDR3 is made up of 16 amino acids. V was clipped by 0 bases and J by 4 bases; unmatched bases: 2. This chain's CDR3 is CASSLASGGFTGELFF. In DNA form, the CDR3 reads TGTGCCAGCAGCTTGGCTAGCGGGGGGTTCACCGGGGAGCTGTTTTTT.

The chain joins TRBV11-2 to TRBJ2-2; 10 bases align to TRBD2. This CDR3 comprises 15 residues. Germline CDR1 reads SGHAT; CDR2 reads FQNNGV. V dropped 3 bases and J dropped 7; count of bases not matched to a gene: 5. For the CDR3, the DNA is TGTGCCAGCAGCTTCACAGCGGGAGGGATCGGGGAGCTGTTTTTT. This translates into CASSFTAGGIGELFF.

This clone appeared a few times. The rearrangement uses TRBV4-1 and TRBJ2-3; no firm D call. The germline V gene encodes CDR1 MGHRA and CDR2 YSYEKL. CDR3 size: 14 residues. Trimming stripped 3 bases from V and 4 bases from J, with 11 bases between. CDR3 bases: TGCGCCAGCAGCCAGCCGTCTACCGCAGATACGCAGTATTTT. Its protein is CASSQPSTADTQYF.

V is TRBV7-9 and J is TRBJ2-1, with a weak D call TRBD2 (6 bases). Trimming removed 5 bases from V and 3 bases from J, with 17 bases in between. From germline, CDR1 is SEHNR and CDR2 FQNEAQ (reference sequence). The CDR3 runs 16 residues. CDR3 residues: CASSLIGTRLYNEQFF. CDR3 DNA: TGTGCCAGCAGCCTCATCGGGACTCGCCTCTACAATGAGCAGTTCTTC. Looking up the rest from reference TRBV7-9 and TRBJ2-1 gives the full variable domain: DTGVSQNPRHKITKRGQNVTFRCDPISEHNRLYWYRQTLGQGPEFLTYFQNEAQLEKSRLLSDRFSAERPKGSFSTLEIQRTEQGDSAMYLCASSLIGTRLYNEQFFGPGTRLTVL.

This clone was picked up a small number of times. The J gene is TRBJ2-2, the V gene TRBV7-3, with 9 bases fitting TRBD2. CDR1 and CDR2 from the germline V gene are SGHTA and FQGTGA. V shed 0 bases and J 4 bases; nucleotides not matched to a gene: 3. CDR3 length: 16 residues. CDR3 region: CASSLTGTSITGELFF. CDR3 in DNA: TGTGCCAGCAGCTTAACCGGGACTAGCATCACCGGGGAGCTGTTTTTT. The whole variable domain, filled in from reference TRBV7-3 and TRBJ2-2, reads GAGVSQTPSNKVTEKGKYVELRCDPISGHTALYWYRQSLGQGPEFLIYFQGTGAADDSGLPNDRFFAVRPEGSVSTLKIQRTERGDSAVYLCASSLTGTSITGELFFGEGSRLTVL.

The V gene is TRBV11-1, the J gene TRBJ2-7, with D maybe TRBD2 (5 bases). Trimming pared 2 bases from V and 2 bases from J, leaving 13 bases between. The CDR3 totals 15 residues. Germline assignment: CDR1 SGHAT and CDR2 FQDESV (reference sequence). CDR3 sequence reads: CASSLNSGGAYEQYF. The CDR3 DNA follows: TGTGCCAGCAGCTTAAACAGCGGAGGAGCCTACGAGCAGTACTTC. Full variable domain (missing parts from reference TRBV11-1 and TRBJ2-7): EAEVAQSPRYKITEKSQAVAFWCDPISGHATLYWYRQILGQGPELLVQFQDESVVDDSQLPKDRFSAERLKGVDSTLKIQPAELGDSAMYLCASSLNSGGAYEQYFGPGTRLTVT.

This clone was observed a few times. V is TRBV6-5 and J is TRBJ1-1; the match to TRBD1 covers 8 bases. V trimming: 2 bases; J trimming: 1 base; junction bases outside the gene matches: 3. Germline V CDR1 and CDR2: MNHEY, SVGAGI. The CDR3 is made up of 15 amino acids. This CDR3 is CASSYTGQANTEAFF. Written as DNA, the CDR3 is TGTGCCAGCAGTTACACGGGACAGGCGAACACTGAAGCTTTCTTT.

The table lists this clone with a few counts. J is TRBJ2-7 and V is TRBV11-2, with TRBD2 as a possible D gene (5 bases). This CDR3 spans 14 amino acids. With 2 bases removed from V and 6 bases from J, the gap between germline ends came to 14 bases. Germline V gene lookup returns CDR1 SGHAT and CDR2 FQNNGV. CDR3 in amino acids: CASSLTRAGSEQYF. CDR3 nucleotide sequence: TGTGCCAGCAGCTTAACGAGGGCCGGTTCCGAGCAGTACTTC.

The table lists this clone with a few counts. DNA for the CDR3: TGCAGCGGGGGCAGCCATGGTATGGAAGCTTTCTTT. Amino acid sequence: CSGGSHGMEAFF. The rearrangement links TRBV29-1 to TRBJ1-1, with a weak D call TRBD1 (5 bases). This CDR3 spans 12 amino acids. V lost 7 bases and J 8 bases, leaving 17 bases between the germline ends. Germline V gene sequence: CDR1 SQVTM, CDR2 ANQGSEA.

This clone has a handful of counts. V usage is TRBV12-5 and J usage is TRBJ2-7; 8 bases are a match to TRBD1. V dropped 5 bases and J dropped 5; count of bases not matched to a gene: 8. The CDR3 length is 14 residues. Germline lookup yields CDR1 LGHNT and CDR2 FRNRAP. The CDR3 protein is CASGAGQGFNEQYF. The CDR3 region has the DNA TGTGCTAGTGGTGCCGGACAGGGTTTCAACGAGCAGTACTTC.

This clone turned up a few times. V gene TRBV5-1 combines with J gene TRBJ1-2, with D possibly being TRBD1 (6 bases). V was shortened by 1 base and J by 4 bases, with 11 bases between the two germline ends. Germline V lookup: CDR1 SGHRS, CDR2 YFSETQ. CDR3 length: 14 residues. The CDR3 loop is CASSLRQDSYGYTF. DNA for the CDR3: TGCGCCAGCAGCTTGCGACAGGATTCCTATGGCTACACCTTC.

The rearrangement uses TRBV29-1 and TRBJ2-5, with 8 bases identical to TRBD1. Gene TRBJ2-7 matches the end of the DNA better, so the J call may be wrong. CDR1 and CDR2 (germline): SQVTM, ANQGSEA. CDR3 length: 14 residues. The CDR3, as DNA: TGCAGCGTCGGCCCCGGGACAGGATCCTACGAGCAGTACTTC. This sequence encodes CSVGPGTGSYEQYF.

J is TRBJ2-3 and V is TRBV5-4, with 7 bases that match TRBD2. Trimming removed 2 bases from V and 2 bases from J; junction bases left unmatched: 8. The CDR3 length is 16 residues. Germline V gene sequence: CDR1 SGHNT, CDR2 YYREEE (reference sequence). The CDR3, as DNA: TGTGCCAGCAGCTTAGCAGCGGGATTTGCCACAGATACGCAGTATTTT. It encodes CASSLAAGFATDTQYF.

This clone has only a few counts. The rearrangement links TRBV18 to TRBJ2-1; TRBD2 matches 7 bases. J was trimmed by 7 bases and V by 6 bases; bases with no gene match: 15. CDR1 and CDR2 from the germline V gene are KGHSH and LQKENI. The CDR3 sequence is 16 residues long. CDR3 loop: CASSFLWGGSGNEQFF. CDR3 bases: TGTGCCAGCTCCTTCCTCTGGGGCGGGAGTGGGAATGAGCAGTTCTTC.

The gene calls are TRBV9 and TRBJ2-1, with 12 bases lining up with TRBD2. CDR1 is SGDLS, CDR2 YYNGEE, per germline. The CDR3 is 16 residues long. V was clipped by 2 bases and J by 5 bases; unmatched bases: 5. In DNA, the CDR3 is TGTGCCAGCAGCGTTCTCGGGACTAGCGGGCACAATGAGCAGTTCTTC. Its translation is CASSVLGTSGHNEQFF. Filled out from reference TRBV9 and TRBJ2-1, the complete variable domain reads DSGVTQTPKHLITATGQRVTLRCSPRSGDLSVYWYQQSLDQGLQFLIQYYNGEERAKGNILERFSAQQFPDLHSELNLSSLELGDSALYFCASSVLGTSGHNEQFFGPGTRLTVL.

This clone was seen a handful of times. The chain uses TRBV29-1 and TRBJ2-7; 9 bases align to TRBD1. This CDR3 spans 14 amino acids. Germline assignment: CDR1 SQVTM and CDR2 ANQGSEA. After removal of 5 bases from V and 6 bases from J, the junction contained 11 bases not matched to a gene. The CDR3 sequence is CSVLRERDRAEQYF. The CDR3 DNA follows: TGCAGCGTTCTCCGCGAAAGGGACAGGGCCGAGCAGTACTTC.

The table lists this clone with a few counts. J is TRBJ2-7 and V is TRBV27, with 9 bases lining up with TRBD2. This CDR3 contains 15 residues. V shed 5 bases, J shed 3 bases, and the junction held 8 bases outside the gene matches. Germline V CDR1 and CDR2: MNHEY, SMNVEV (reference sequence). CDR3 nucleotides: TGTGCCAGCAGTCCCCGCGGTAGCGGGAGCTACGAGCAGTACTTC. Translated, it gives CASSPRGSGSYEQYF.

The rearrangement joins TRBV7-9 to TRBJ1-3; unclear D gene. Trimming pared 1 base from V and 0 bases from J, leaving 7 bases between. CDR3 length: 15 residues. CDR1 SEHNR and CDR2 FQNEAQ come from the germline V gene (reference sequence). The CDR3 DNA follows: TGTGCCAGCAGCTTAGACAGTGGCTCTGGAAACACCATATATTTT. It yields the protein CASSLDSGSGNTIYF. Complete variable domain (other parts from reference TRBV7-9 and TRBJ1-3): DTGVSQNPRHKITKRGQNVTFRCDPISEHNRLYWYRQTLGQGPEFLTYFQNEAQLEKSRLLSDRFSAERPKGSFSTLEIQRTEQGDSAMYLCASSLDSGSGNTIYFGEGSWLTVV.

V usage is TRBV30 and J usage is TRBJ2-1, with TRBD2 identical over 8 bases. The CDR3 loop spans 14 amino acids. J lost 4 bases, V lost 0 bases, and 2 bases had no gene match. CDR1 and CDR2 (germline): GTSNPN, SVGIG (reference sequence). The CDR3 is CAWSVLAEYNEQFF. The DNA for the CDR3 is TGTGCCTGGAGTGTACTAGCGGAATACAATGAGCAGTTCTTC.

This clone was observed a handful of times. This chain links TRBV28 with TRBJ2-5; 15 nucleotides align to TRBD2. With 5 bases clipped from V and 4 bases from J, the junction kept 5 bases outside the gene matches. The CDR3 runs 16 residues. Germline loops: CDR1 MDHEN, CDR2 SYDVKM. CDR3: CASSAGLAGGRETQYF. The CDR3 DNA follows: TGTGCCAGCAGTGCTGGACTAGCGGGAGGGCGAGAGACCCAGTACTTC.

CDR3 region: CASQGAGGAGYTF. DNA for the CDR3: TGTGCCAGCCAGGGAGCAGGGGGCGCTGGCTACACCTTC. The chain carries TRBV7-9 and TRBJ1-2; 8 bases agree with TRBD1. Trimming cost V 8 bases and J 7 bases; bases outside gene matches: 9. Germline CDR1 reads SEHNR; CDR2 reads FQNEAQ (reference sequence). The CDR3 has 13 residues.